Presented here are 7 T cell receptor beta chains from one specimen sequenced in a study of human T cells and chemical hapten exposure. Researchers extracted total RNA from unfractionated whole blood. MiXCR was run by TCRdb on the 5' RACE reads, yielding one entry per CDR3 protein. The table includes about 80,000 distinct CDR3 sequences, about 15% detected once. The receptors here all came from a female donor in good health.

In this sample, this clonotype turned up a few times. The J gene is TRBJ1-3, the V gene TRBV11-2, with 9 bases that match TRBD1. CDR1 SGHAT and CDR2 FQNNGV come from the germline V gene. V gave up 5 bases and J gave up 2 bases; unmatched junction bases: 7. The CDR3 loop spans 16 amino acids. The CDR3 region is CASSPETGGAGNTIYF. In nucleotides, the CDR3 is TGTGCCAGCAGCCCGGAGACAGGGGGAGCTGGAAACACCATATATTTT.

The chain is built from TRBV20-1 and TRBJ2-1, with 7 bases fitting TRBD1. V was pared by 4 bases and J by 5 bases, with 11 bases of the junction left unmatched. The CDR3 has 15 residues. The germline V gene encodes CDR1 DFQATT and CDR2 SNEGSKA (reference sequence). The CDR3 region has the DNA TGCAGTGCTATGCGTCCCGGGACAGCTAACAATGAGCAGTTCTTC. It is translated as CSAMRPGTANNEQFF.

The chain employs TRBV28 and TRBJ1-1; 9 nucleotides match TRBD1. CDR1 MDHEN and CDR2 SYDVKM come from the germline V gene. The junction had 11 bases not matched to a gene; V was cut back by 4 bases and J by 8 bases. The CDR3 length is 15 residues. CDR3 coding DNA: TGTGCCAGCAGTTCGTCCCGGGACAGGGACGGGGAAGCTTTCTTT. This gives the protein CASSSSRDRDGEAFF.

The chain recombines TRBV6-5 with TRBJ2-3, with D perhaps assigned TRBD1 or TRBD2 (5 bases each). V gave up 5 bases and J gave up 0 bases, with 18 bases separating them. The CDR3 totals 17 residues. The germline CDR1 and CDR2 sequences are MNHEY and SVGAGI. The CDR3 region has the DNA TGTGCCAGCAGTCCGGGACGCGGCAGGCCTAGCACAGATACGCAGTATTTT. Amino acid sequence: CASSPGRGRPSTDTQYF.

This clonotype was recorded many times. The gene calls are TRBV29-1 and TRBJ1-1, with D perhaps TRBD1 (5 bases). V lost 1 base, J lost 4 bases, and 7 bases lay in between. Germline CDR1 and CDR2: SQVTM and ANQGSEA. This CDR3 contains 12 residues. CDR3 sequence reads: CSVEGGVTEAFF. The CDR3 DNA sequence: TGCAGCGTTGAAGGGGGCGTCACTGAAGCTTTCTTT.

The chain couples TRBV30 to TRBJ2-2, with TRBD2 matching over 8 bases. The CDR3 contains 15 residues. V gave up 0 bases and J gave up 4 bases; unmatched junction bases: 4. Per the germline V gene, CDR1 is GTSNPN and CDR2 is SVGIG (reference sequence). CDR3 amino acids: CAWSVAGVGTGELFF. The CDR3 DNA is TGTGCCTGGAGTGTAGCGGGGGTGGGCACCGGGGAGCTGTTTTTT.

The chain links TRBV3-1 to TRBJ2-2; D is possibly TRBD1 (7 bases). V was cut by 4 bases and J by 1 base, with 13 bases left in between. Germline loops: CDR1 LGHDT, CDR2 YNNKEL (reference sequence). The length of the CDR3 is 16 residues. CDR3 bases: TGTGCCAGCAGCCGGCGGGACAGCCTGAACACCGGGGAGCTGTTTTTT. Translating gives CASSRRDSLNTGELFF.